The 23 T cell receptor beta chains given below trace back to one sample, sequenced in a study of beta chain features in type 1 diabetes. Expressed TCRB transcripts got sequenced, as all isolated RNA was reverse transcribed. TCRdb's copy holds only in-frame clones and misses some; the assay was immunoSEQ multiplex PCR. The sample lists about 370,000 clones; 9.6% were seen once. Which antigens these TCRs recognize remains unknown. Study results and caveats: Moderate but significant shortening of TCRB CDR3s was recorded in all four CD4+ subsets from Type 1 diabetes patients.

Material for sequencing was central memory CD4+ T cells from blood. Receptors originate from a man under 40 with type 1 diabetes.

This clone appeared a few times. V gene TRBV10-3 combines with J gene TRBJ2-7; TRBD2 might be the D (7 bases). The germline CDR1 and CDR2 sequences are ENHRY and SYGVKD. The CDR3 sequence is 15 residues long. Trimming left V 7 bases short and J 4 bases short, with 20 bases between. The DNA for the CDR3 is TGTGCCATCAATCTGGGGGGGGCTTCAGGTTACGAGCAGTACTTC. Translated: CAINLGGASGYEQYF.

The V gene is TRBV2, the J gene TRBJ1-5; D uncertain. CDR1 and CDR2 (germline): SNHLY, FYNNEI. Trimming cost V 5 bases and J 5 bases, with 19 bases left between them. CDR3 length: 16 amino acids. In DNA, the CDR3 is TGTGCCAGCAGTAGATACTGGAGGGCGAGGGATCAGCCCCAGCATTTT. As protein: CASSRYWRARDQPQHF.

This clone was recorded a few times. The chain links TRBV7-6 to TRBJ2-1; D perhaps matches TRBD2 (6 bases). The germline gives CDR1 SGHVS, CDR2 FNYEAQ. The CDR3 sequence is 16 residues long. Trimming shortened V by 1 base and J by 2 bases, and 12 bases separated the two germline ends. DNA for the CDR3: TGTGCCAGCAGCTTAGGGTCTAGCGCAACCTACAATGAGCAGTTCTTC. Its protein product is CASSLGSSATYNEQFF.

This rearrangement joins TRBV19 to TRBJ1-1, with 7 bases aligning to TRBD1. Losses at the gene ends were 5 bases for V and 4 bases for J; bases not matched to a gene: 7. This CDR3 is 14 amino acids long. Germline loops: CDR1 LNHDA, CDR2 SQIVND (reference sequence). CDR3 in amino acids: CASSGQVGGTEAFF. As DNA, the CDR3 is TGTGCCAGTAGTGGACAGGTTGGCGGCACTGAAGCTTTCTTT. Based on the CDR3 plus reference TRBV19 and TRBJ1-1, the full variable domain is DGGITQSPKYLFRKEGQNVTLSCEQNLNHDAMYWYRQDPGQGLRLIYYSQIVNDFQKGDIAEGYSVSREKKESFPLTVTSAQKNPTAFYLCASSGQVGGTEAFFGQGTRLTVV.

This clone was counted many times. V usage is TRBV19 and J usage is TRBJ2-1; TRBD1 might be the D (6 bases). This CDR3 has 14 amino acids. Trimming stripped 3 bases from V and 9 bases from J, with 15 bases between. Germline V gene lookup returns CDR1 LNHDA and CDR2 SQIVND (reference sequence). The DNA for the CDR3 is TGTGCCAGTAGTATTTTGGAGCCAGGGGTTGAGCAGTTCTTC. Protein product: CASSILEPGVEQFF.

A few counts support this clone. The rearrangement joins TRBV5-4 to TRBJ1-4; D uncertain. Between the trimmed V and J ends, which lost 1 base and 3 bases, there was a span of 4 bases. Germline CDR1 reads SGHNT; CDR2 reads YYREEE (reference sequence). The CDR3 is 13 residues long. The chain's CDR3 is CASSLWANEKLFF. CDR3 in DNA: TGTGCCAGCAGCTTGTGGGCTAATGAAAAACTGTTTTTT.

The chain carries TRBV19 and TRBJ1-5; D remains ambiguous. The CDR3 spans 16 residues. CDR1 and CDR2 from the germline V gene are LNHDA and SQIVND (reference sequence). The V end lost 6 bases, the J end lost 0 bases, and 15 bases lay between the germline ends. For the CDR3, the DNA is TGTGCCAGTAGGCAGGACCGAGGAGGTAGCAATCAGCCCCAGCATTTT. Its translation is CASRQDRGGSNQPQHF.

This clone was counted ten times or more. V is TRBV4-2 and J is TRBJ2-7; a possible D gene is TRBD1 (6 bases). V was pared by 1 base and J by 6 bases, with 16 bases between. There are 15 residues in the CDR3. Per the germline V gene, CDR1 is LGHNA and CDR2 is YNFKEQ. The CDR3 DNA follows: TGTGCCAGCAGCCAAGGGCCAGGGGCCCCGGGCGAGCAGTACTTC. Its translation is CASSQGPGAPGEQYF.

This clone was seen only a few times. The rearrangement uses TRBV28 and TRBJ1-3; D is perhaps TRBD1 (6 bases). V was trimmed by 2 bases and J by 4 bases, leaving 12 bases between them. CDR3 length: 15 residues. Germline loops: CDR1 MDHEN, CDR2 SYDVKM. Here the CDR3 reads CASSLQGTMGNTIYF. CDR3 bases: TGTGCCAGCAGTTTACAGGGGACCATGGGAAACACCATATATTTT.

Ten or more counts support this clone. The V call is TRBV28, the J call TRBJ2-4; 10 positions match TRBD1. V was pared by 4 bases and J by 6 bases, with 6 bases of the junction left unmatched. Germline V gene data show CDR1 as MDHEN and CDR2 as SYDVKM. This CDR3 region has 15 residues. This chain's CDR3 is CASSYGTGELNIQYF. DNA of the CDR3: TGTGCCAGCAGTTATGGGACAGGGGAATTAAACATTCAGTACTTC.

This clone was counted a few times. This chain joins TRBV5-1 and TRBJ2-1; 9 nucleotides agree with TRBD2. Germline-derived CDR1 and CDR2 are SGHRS and YFSETQ. The CDR3 extends over 15 amino acids. Trimming took 7 bases from V and 6 from J; bases not matched to a gene: 11. The CDR3 loop reads CASGGAGGIINEQFF. The CDR3, as DNA: TGCGCCAGCGGAGGGGCGGGAGGGATCATCAATGAGCAGTTCTTC.

This clone came up a few times. V is TRBV29-1 and J is TRBJ2-1; D is undetermined. Trimming pared 7 bases from V and 5 bases from J, leaving 6 bases between. In germline, CDR1 is SQVTM, CDR2 ANQGSEA. The CDR3 runs 10 residues. The CDR3 is CSGADNEQFF. Here the CDR3 DNA reads TGCAGCGGCGCGGACAATGAGCAGTTCTTC.

The chain couples TRBV4-3 to TRBJ1-1; D is ambiguous. CDR3 size: 12 residues. Trimming left V 1 base short and J 8 bases short, with 8 bases between. The germline V gene encodes CDR1 LGHNA and CDR2 YSLEER. The DNA for the CDR3 is TGCGCCAGCAGCCAAGTCCGGGAGGAAGCTTTCTTT. Translation: CASSQVREEAFF.

The J gene is TRBJ2-5, the V gene TRBV7-2; a weak D match, TRBD2 (6 bases). The DNA end is more similar to TRBJ2-7, so the J call may be wrong. The CDR3 is made up of 14 amino acids. Germline values: CDR1 SGHTA, CDR2 FQGNSA. The CDR3 coding sequence is TGTGCCAGCAGCTTAGGTCCAGGGAGGTACGAGCAGTACTTC. Amino acid sequence: CASSLGPGRYEQYF.

This clone was seen more than once but under ten times. The rearrangement links TRBV5-4 to TRBJ1-2; 10 bases line up with TRBD1. V shed 3 bases and J 8 bases; nucleotides not matched to a gene: 7. CDR1 and CDR2 from the germline V gene are SGHNT and YYREEE (reference sequence). This CDR3 comprises 14 residues. The CDR3 DNA reads as TGTGCCAGCAGCTCACAGACAGGGGGCCGCGGCTACACCTTC. Residues: CASSSQTGGRGYTF.

The rearrangement joins TRBV5-1 to TRBJ2-5; weak D call: TRBD2 (5 bases). Germline V gene lookup returns CDR1 SGHRS and CDR2 YFSETQ. Trimming took 6 bases from V and 4 from J, leaving 13 bases between them. CDR3 size: 13 residues. The CDR3: CASTHGLGETQYF. The CDR3 region has the DNA TGCGCCAGCACCCACGGACTGGGAGAGACCCAGTACTTC.

The gene calls are TRBV19 and TRBJ1-1, with D perhaps matching TRBD1 (6 bases). Germline CDR1 reads LNHDA; CDR2 reads SQIVND (reference sequence). The CDR3 totals 16 residues. The V and J ends lost 3 bases and 0 bases respectively, with 14 bases between them. CDR3 protein: CASSIGTGSMNTEAFF. CDR3 DNA: TGTGCCAGTAGTATTGGTACAGGGTCCATGAACACTGAAGCTTTCTTT.

The chain carries TRBV28 and TRBJ2-1; either TRBD1 or TRBD2 may fit D (6 bases each). The V end was cut by 5 bases, the J end by 14 bases, with 22 bases between. This CDR3 has 14 amino acids. The germline V gene encodes CDR1 MDHEN and CDR2 SYDVKM. The chain's CDR3 is CASSIARGIRGEFF. The CDR3 region has the DNA TGTGCCAGCAGTATCGCCAGAGGGATTAGGGGGGAGTTCTTC.

This chain links TRBV25-1 with TRBJ2-7; D is perhaps TRBD2 (5 bases). V lost 4 bases and J lost 0, with 10 bases in between. Germline loops: CDR1 MGHDK, CDR2 SYGVNS. CDR3 length: 14 amino acids. Here the CDR3 reads CASSARRSSYEQYF. The CDR3 DNA reads TGTGCCAGCAGTGCGCGGAGGAGCTCCTACGAGCAGTACTTC.

This clone was seen only a few times. The chain employs TRBV19 and TRBJ2-7, with 7 bases that match TRBD1. The V and J ends lost 6 bases and 2 bases, in that order; junction bases with no gene match: 4. The germline gives CDR1 LNHDA, CDR2 SQIVND (reference sequence). CDR3 length equals 13 residues. CDR3 residues: CASSRDSPYEQYF. For the CDR3, the DNA is TGTGCCAGTAGCCGGGACAGCCCCTACGAGCAGTACTTC.

As DNA, the CDR3 is TGTGCCAGCAGTGCAACAGGGCTGGCCACTGAAGCTTTCTTT. Protein product: CASSATGLATEAFF. The chain uses TRBV6-6 and TRBJ1-1; tentatively, D is TRBD1 (6 bases). Trimming took off 5 bases at V and 4 bases at J, with 14 bases between the two ends. The CDR3 length is 14 residues. Germline lookup yields CDR1 MNHNY and CDR2 SVGAGI (reference sequence).

The chain carries TRBV28 and TRBJ2-7, with D hard to call. This CDR3 has 14 residues. V lost 4 bases and J lost 6, with 16 bases in between. Germline CDR1 is MDHEN and CDR2 is SYDVKM. In DNA form, the CDR3 reads TGTGCCAGCAGTTCGTTCATGGGCTATCGCGAGCAGTACTTC. Its protein is CASSSFMGYREQYF.

This chain uses TRBV29-1 with TRBJ2-1, with 8 bases aligning to TRBD2. This CDR3 is 12 amino acids long. V shed 3 bases, J shed 8 bases, and the junction held 3 bases outside the gene matches. Germline values: CDR1 SQVTM, CDR2 ANQGSEA. CDR3 in DNA: TGCAGCGTTGACCCGGGACTAGATGAGCAGTTCTTC. This encodes CSVDPGLDEQFF.